This is a list of T cell receptor beta chains from one sample in a study of shared clonotypes between healthy human individuals. Repertoires were generated with immunoSEQ multiplex PCR, while TCRdb's copy carries only in-frame clones and drops some. The profile shows around 2,000,000 clones, 85% to 95% of them singletons. The source material was naive CD4+ T cells sorted from blood. The receptors shown here come from a man aged 18 to 30 in good health. Both conserved end residues are part of each CDR3. D genes are given only for firm matches. Size values are once, few and many counts, or a class for expanded clones, and some rows have none.

DNA: TGCGCCAGCAGCGCGGGACTAGCGGGAGGGCCGGTCTACAATGAGCAGTTCTTC; CDR3: CASSAGLAGGPVYNEQFF; J: TRBJ2-1; V: TRBV5-1; D: TRBD2; size: .
DNA: TGTGCCAGCAGCTCCCAGTCTTCAACTAATGAAAAACTGTTTTTT; CDR3: CASSSQSSTNEKLFF; J: TRBJ1-4; V: TRBV7-2; D: .; size: .
DNA: TGTGCCAGTAGTTCGACAGGGTTATGGTTTGCCGGGGAGCTGTTTTTT; CDR3: CASSSTGLWFAGELFF; J: TRBJ2-2; V: TRBV19; D: TRBD1; size: .
DNA: TGTGCCAGCAGCTTAGAAGGCCTCTCAAATAATGAAAAACTGTTTTTT; CDR3: CASSLEGLSNNEKLFF; J: TRBJ1-4; V: TRBV7-9; D: .; size: .
DNA: TGTGCCAGCAGTGAACCCGCGGGGGTGGACCAGCCCCAGCATTTT; CDR3: CASSEPAGVDQPQHF; J: TRBJ1-5; V: TRBV6-1; D: .; size: .
DNA: TGTGCCAGCAGCCAAGAACAGGATTGGTACTTC; CDR3: CASSQEQDWYF; J: TRBJ2-4; V: TRBV4-2; D: .; size: .
DNA: TGTGCCAGCAGCCAAGAAGTTGCAGGCGCCCCGCTTAGACCCCTCCACTTT; CDR3: CASSQEVAGAPLRPLHF; J: TRBJ1-6; V: TRBV4-2; D: .; size: .
DNA: TGTGCCAGCTCACCCTTGGGGGACGGAACCTACAATGAGCAGTTCTTC; CDR3: CASSPLGDGTYNEQFF; J: TRBJ2-1; V: TRBV18; D: .; size: once
DNA: TGTGCCAGCAGCTTCTACAGAAATCCCCCCCAGCCCCAGCATTTT; CDR3: CASSFYRNPPQPQHF; J: TRBJ1-5; V: TRBV5-6; D: .; size: .
DNA: TGTGCCAGCAGCTTAAGCGGGGTAAACACCGGGGAGCTGTTTTTT; CDR3: CASSLSGVNTGELFF; J: TRBJ2-2; V: TRBV5-6; D: TRBD2; size: .
DNA: TGTGCCATCAGTGAACTGGGGGGCCGAGAGACCCAGTACTTC; CDR3: CAISELGGRETQYF; J: TRBJ2-5; V: TRBV10-3; D: .; size: .
DNA: TGTGCTAGCAGCCCCGAAGCGGGGACGAACAATGAGCAGTTCTTC; CDR3: CASSPEAGTNNEQFF; J: TRBJ2-1; V: TRBV7-7; D: TRBD2; size: .
DNA: .; CDR3: CASSSSTGGQPQHF; J: TRBJ1-5; V: TRBV6-5; D: .; size: once
DNA: TGTGCCAGCAGTTTACGAGCGGGGGGCAGCACAGATACGCAGTATTTT; CDR3: CASSLRAGGSTDTQYF; J: TRBJ2-3; V: TRBV27; D: TRBD2; size: once
DNA: TGTGCCACCACTAGCGGTTCGAACACCGGGGAGCTGTTTTTT; CDR3: CATTSGSNTGELFF; J: TRBJ2-2; V: TRBV10-3; D: TRBD2; size: .
DNA: TGTGCCAGCAGCCGGGAAAGCGTGGAGACCCAGTACTTC; CDR3: CASSRESVETQYF; J: TRBJ2-5; V: TRBV5-4; D: .; size: .
DNA: TGTGCCAGCAGCGACACCGGGACTAGCGGGAGGGCTAACGGGGAGCTGTTTTTT; CDR3: CASSDTGTSGRANGELFF; J: TRBJ2-2; V: TRBV9; D: TRBD2; size: .
DNA: TGTGCCAGCAGCATTGAACCTCGCTACGAGCAGTACTTC; CDR3: CASSIEPRYEQYF; J: TRBJ2-7; V: TRBV6-6; D: .; size: .
DNA: TGTGCCAGCAGTAGAGAGGGCAGCCCCTCTGGAAACACCATATATTTT; CDR3: CASSREGSPSGNTIYF; J: TRBJ1-3; V: TRBV9; D: .; size: .
DNA: TGTGCCAGCAGTTTGAGCGACCTCTTTGGAAACACCATATATTTT; CDR3: CASSLSDLFGNTIYF; J: TRBJ1-3; V: TRBV6-6; D: .; size: .
DNA: TGTGCTAGTGGGAGTGGAGCCAAAAACATTCAGTACTTC; CDR3: CASGSGAKNIQYF; J: TRBJ2-4; V: TRBV12-5; D: .; size: .
DNA: TGTGCCAGCAGCTTATCATCTAGCGGGGGACGCAGGGGGCAGTATTTT; CDR3: CASSLSSSGGRRGQYF; J: TRBJ2-3; V: TRBV7-9; D: TRBD2; size: .
DNA: TGTGCCAGCAACTCGGGGGCAGCTAGCACAGATACGCAGTATTTT; CDR3: CASNSGAASTDTQYF; J: TRBJ2-3; V: TRBV6-5; D: .; size: .
DNA: TGTGCCAGCAGCTTGGGGGAGCCATATGGCTACACCTTC; CDR3: CASSLGEPYGYTF; J: TRBJ1-2; V: TRBV5-6; D: .; size: .
DNA: TGTGCCAGCAGCTCTTCCGTAGGTGAGCAGTTCTTC; CDR3: CASSSSVGEQFF; J: TRBJ2-1; V: TRBV7-6; D: .; size: once
DNA: TGTGCTAGCAGCCGAGAGTGGGACAGCCAAGAGACCCAGTACTTC; CDR3: CASSREWDSQETQYF; J: TRBJ2-5; V: TRBV7-7; D: TRBD1; size: .
DNA: TGTGCCAGCTGCCCCGGACAGCGGAACACTGAAGCTTTCTTT; CDR3: CASCPGQRNTEAFF; J: TRBJ1-1; V: TRBV6-5; D: .; size: .
DNA: TGTGCCAGCAGCCGCCCTGGAGGGGGTTCCTCATATGAGCAGTTCTTC; CDR3: CASSRPGGGSSYEQFF; J: TRBJ2-1; V: TRBV5-6; D: .; size: .
DNA: TGCGCCAGCAGCCCCCCAGCCTACGAGCAGTACTTC; CDR3: CASSPPAYEQYF; J: TRBJ2-7; V: TRBV5-1; D: .; size: .
DNA: TGCGCCAGCAGCTTGGTAGCAGGCAACTATGGCTACACCTTC; CDR3: CASSLVAGNYGYTF; J: TRBJ1-2; V: TRBV5-1; D: .; size: .
DNA: TGTGCCAGCAGTCGGACCAGCACAGATACGCAGTATTTT; CDR3: CASSRTSTDTQYF; J: TRBJ2-3; V: TRBV6-5; D: .; size: once
DNA: TGTGCCAGCTCACCCAAACAGGGCCAAGAGACCCAGTACTTC; CDR3: CASSPKQGQETQYF; J: TRBJ2-5; V: TRBV18; D: .; size: .
DNA: TGCGCCAGCAGTGAGTCCCCGGCGCAGGGGATGAATGAGCAGTTCTTC; CDR3: CASSESPAQGMNEQFF; J: TRBJ2-1; V: TRBV10-2; D: .; size: .
DNA: TGTGCCAGTAGAAGTGCGGTGGGACAGGGTGCCTCACCCCTCCACTTT; CDR3: CASRSAVGQGASPLHF; J: TRBJ1-6; V: TRBV19; D: TRBD1; size: once
DNA: TGCAGCGTTGGGCAGTATAACTATGGCTACACCTTC; CDR3: CSVGQYNYGYTF; J: TRBJ1-2; V: TRBV29-1; D: .; size: .
DNA: TGCGCCAGCAGCGTTACGGGGGCCACCGAAGCTTTCTTT; CDR3: CASSVTGATEAFF; J: TRBJ1-1; V: TRBV5-1; D: .; size: .
DNA: TGTGCCAGCAGCCGGACTAGCGGGAGGGTCGGCACAGATACGCAGTATTTT; CDR3: CASSRTSGRVGTDTQYF; J: TRBJ2-3; V: TRBV9; D: TRBD2; size: .
DNA: TGTGCCAGCAGACAAAGGCCGACAGGGGATAATTCACCCCTCCACTTT; CDR3: CASRQRPTGDNSPLHF; J: TRBJ1-6; V: TRBV27; D: TRBD1; size: .
DNA: TGTGCCAGCAGCTTTGATGTGGCAGACGAGCAGTACTTC; CDR3: CASSFDVADEQYF; J: TRBJ2-7; V: TRBV11-3; D: .; size: .
DNA: TGTGCCAGCAGTGGGAGGGTAAAGTACAATGAGCAGTTCTTC; CDR3: CASSGRVKYNEQFF; J: TRBJ2-1; V: TRBV2; D: .; size: .